Presented here are 9 T cell receptor beta chains from one specimen sequenced in a study of prognosis after radiotherapy for stage I lung cancer. Genomic DNA yielded TCR beta CDR3, amplified by two-round multiplex PCR. The first round of PCR was done with primers that matched each TRBV and TRBJ gene. Using its own MiXCR run on the multiplex PCR reads, TCRdb lists one record per CDR3 protein. Of tens of thousands of distinct CDR3 sequences in the sample, about 41% are singletons; the top ten hold under 35%. Source: PBMCs, taken before or after stereotactic body radiation therapy (not recorded which). The receptors derive from a donor aged 50 or older with non-small cell lung cancer.

The sample holds many counts of this clonotype. This chain connects TRBV10-2 to TRBJ2-7; 8 bases line up with TRBD2. The germline CDR1 and CDR2 sequences are WSHSY and SAAADI. With V trimmed by 5 bases and J by 2 bases, 5 bases remained unmatched. The CDR3 length is 14 residues. In DNA form, the CDR3 reads TGCGCCAGCAGTACAGCGGGAGAGACCTACGAGCAGTACTTC. Protein product: CASSTAGETYEQYF.

This chain connects TRBV5-1 to TRBJ2-2; D is unclear. V was clipped by 0 bases and J by 5 bases, with 5 bases between them. The CDR3 is 13 residues long. The germline V gene encodes CDR1 SGHRS and CDR2 YFSETQ. DNA for the CDR3: TGCGCCAGCAGCTTGGTGGGGACCGGGGAGCTGTTTTTT. It encodes CASSLVGTGELFF.

This clonotype was observed at least ten times. Possible read error: a much larger clone is one base away. J is TRBJ1-6 and V is TRBV2; D is uncertain. From germline, CDR1 is SNHLY and CDR2 FYNNEI. The length of the CDR3 is 16 residues. Trimming cost V 5 bases and J 5 bases, with 16 bases left between them. CDR3 bases: TGTGCCAGCAGTCCTGGCAGTCACCGGAATAATTCACCCCTCCACTTT. Protein product: CASSPGSHRNNSPLHF. Complete variable domain (other parts from reference TRBV2 and TRBJ1-6): EPEVTQTPSHQVTQMGQEVILRCVPISNHLYFYWYRQILGQKVEFLVSFYNNEISEKSEIFDDQFSVERPDGSNFTLKIRSTKLEDSAMYFCASSPGSHRNNSPLHFGNGTRLTVT.

In its sample, this clonotype was seen many times. J is TRBJ2-1 and V is TRBV2, with 9 bases aligning to TRBD2. Trimming cost V 5 bases and J 2 bases; bases outside gene matches: 7. The CDR3 is 16 residues long. Germline CDR1 reads SNHLY; CDR2 reads FYNNEI. CDR3 protein: CASSRLAGVTYNEQFF. The CDR3 DNA reads TGTGCCAGCAGTCGATTAGCGGGAGTAACCTACAATGAGCAGTTCTTC.

The gene calls are TRBV6-1 and TRBJ2-3, with 9 bases fitting TRBD1. The CDR3 runs to 13 residues. The germline CDR1 and CDR2 sequences are MNHNS and SASEGT. Trimming removed 8 bases from V and 5 bases from J; junction bases left unmatched: 5. The CDR3 DNA follows: TGTGCCAGCGGGGACAGGGAGAGAGATACGCAGTATTTT. It yields the protein CASGDRERDTQYF.

Remarks on this clonotype: A junction end diverges from the germline sequence, so it may reflect a read error. The chain joins TRBV5-1 to TRBJ2-2, with 8 bases aligning to TRBD1. The CDR3 totals 15 residues. Germline lookup yields CDR1 SGHRS and CDR2 YFSETQ. CDR3 protein: CASSSQGAGTGELSF. The CDR3 region has the DNA TGCGCCAGCAGCAGTCAGGGGGCGGGCACCGGGGAGCTGTCTTTT.

At least ten counts were recorded for this clonotype. The genes are TRBV12-3 or TRBV12-4 and TRBJ1-2; 7 positions agree with TRBD1. Trimming at V came to 8 bases and at J to 2 bases, leaving 8 bases not matched to a gene. CDR3 length equals 14 residues. The CDR3 DNA reads as TGTGCCAGCCTACCCTCAGGGGGGAACTATGGCTACACCTTC. Protein: CASLPSGGNYGYTF.

This clonotype was detected only a few times. The CDR3 nucleotides are TGCAGCGTTGAACCCGTACAGGGCTACGAGCAGTACTTC. Amino acids: CSVEPVQGYEQYF. J is TRBJ2-7 and V is TRBV29-1; TRBD1 might be the D (6 bases). The V end was cut by 2 bases, the J end by 3 bases, with 11 bases between. The CDR3 loop spans 13 amino acids. CDR1 and CDR2 from the germline V gene are SQVTM and ANQGSEA.

This clonotype showed up many times. V is TRBV7-3 and J is TRBJ2-3; the D gene could be TRBD1 or TRBD2 (5 bases each). In germline, CDR1 is SGHTA, CDR2 FQGTGA. CDR3 length: 14 residues. Trimming pared 5 bases from V and 2 bases from J, leaving 11 bases between. CDR3 region: CASSPGAATDTQYF. The CDR3 DNA reads TGTGCCAGCAGCCCCGGGGCCGCCACAGATACGCAGTATTTT. Combining the CDR3 with reference TRBV7-3 and TRBJ2-3 gives the whole variable domain GAGVSQTPSNKVTEKGKYVELRCDPISGHTALYWYRQSLGQGPEFLIYFQGTGAADDSGLPNDRFFAVRPEGSVSTLKIQRTERGDSAVYLCASSPGAATDTQYFGPGTRLTVL.